This T cell receptor beta chain is from a study of blood T cell repertoires in COVID-19. In the original workflow: Reference gene primer amplification gave nucleated cell count estimates. Generated by immunoSEQ multiplex PCR, the TCRdb table keeps only in-frame clones and is missing some. V and J calls and clone size are given by that table; D and trimming were obtained from the DNA. The sample lists 270,000 or so clones, around 90% seen once, with less than 0.95% in the top ten. The CDR3 has 15 residues. With 0 bases clipped from V and 3 bases from J, the junction kept 2 bases outside the gene matches. The germline CDR1 and CDR2 sequences are MNHNS and SASEGT.

Sequencing was done on a sample of peripheral blood. The chain carries TRBV6-1 and TRBJ1-3, with 7 bases lining up with TRBD1. The source of this sequence is a woman in her thirties or forties who had recovered from COVID-19. CDR3 in amino acids: CASSEAYRGGNTIYF. The CDR3 DNA reads as TGTGCCAGCAGTGAAGCTTACAGGGGTGGAAACACCATATATTTT.